One sample yielded the 17 T cell receptor beta chains listed below, sequenced in a study of blood T cells in healthy people across ages. Through a sample-barcoded 5' primer and a J-beta primer mix, a second PCR was run for roughly 7 to 12 cycles. Each CDR3 protein gets one entry after TCRdb re-called the 5' RACE reads with MiXCR. This sample has over a million distinct CDR3 sequences, with roughly a quarter found just once. This same sample was also taken into another study, of T cells of mothers and their children.

Sequences were obtained from blood. Receptors were obtained from a girl between 2 and 10 years old in good health.

The chain links TRBV7-8 to TRBJ2-5, with D uncertain. Deletions cut 6 bases from V and 1 base from J, with 12 bases between. Germline CDR1 is SGHVS and CDR2 is FQNEAQ. The CDR3 sequence is 14 residues long. The CDR3 nucleotides are TGTGCCAGCAGGCCCCTCGGCTTCCAAGAGACCCAGTACTTC. Protein sequence: CASRPLGFQETQYF.

The gene calls are TRBV11-1 and TRBJ2-1; D gene unclear. Germline V CDR1 and CDR2: SGHAT, FQDESV (reference sequence). The V and J ends lost 1 base and 9 bases respectively, with 13 bases between them. The CDR3 is 14 residues long. For the CDR3, the DNA is TGTGCCAGCAGCTTAGGGTCTGGCTTGAGTGAGCAGTTCTTC. It codes for CASSLGSGLSEQFF.

The chain has TRBV5-1 and TRBJ1-2; TRBD1 matches 9 bases. V lost 4 bases to trimming and J lost 8 bases; unmatched junction nucleotides: 9. Germline assignment: CDR1 SGHRS and CDR2 YFSETQ. This CDR3 contains 14 residues. DNA for the CDR3: TGCGCCAGCAGCACACAGGGGGCGCCTGGCGGCTACACCTTC. This codes for CASSTQGAPGGYTF.

This clonotype was detected a few times. V gene TRBV29-1 combines with J gene TRBJ1-4; D is unresolved. The CDR3 is 11 residues long. V was clipped by 1 base and J by 8 bases, with 5 bases between them. Germline V gene data show CDR1 as SQVTM and CDR2 as ANQGSEA. The CDR3 nucleotides read TGCAGCGTTGAAGTGTGGGAAAAACTGTTTTTT. Protein product: CSVEVWEKLFF.

The rearrangement uses TRBV9 and TRBJ2-7, with 11 nucleotides matching TRBD2. The CDR3 totals 16 residues. V lost 0 bases, J lost 2 bases, and 4 bases stayed unmatched. Germline assignment: CDR1 SGDLS and CDR2 YYNGEE. This CDR3 is CASSVGLAGSPYEQYF. The CDR3 DNA reads TGTGCCAGCAGCGTAGGACTAGCGGGATCTCCCTACGAGCAGTACTTC.

The chain uses TRBV20-1 and TRBJ2-3; D not certain. The CDR3 covers 13 residues. CDR1 and CDR2 from the germline V gene are DFQATT and SNEGSKA (reference sequence). The germline V and J ends were trimmed by 2 bases and 0 bases, with 6 bases remaining between them. CDR3 nucleotide sequence: TGCAGTGCTAGATTACAGAGCACAGATACGCAGTATTTT. Residues: CSARLQSTDTQYF.

The chain links TRBV29-1 to TRBJ2-7, with 8 bases identical to TRBD2. The end of the DNA fits TRBJ2-5 better, so the J call may be wrong. The germline CDR1 and CDR2 sequences are SQVTM and ANQGSEA. The CDR3 is 15 residues long. The CDR3: CSVAVLAAAQETQYF. CDR3 nucleotides: TGCAGCGTGGCAGTACTAGCGGCGGCCCAAGAGACCCAGTACTTC.

The gene calls are TRBV6-1 and TRBJ2-5; the match to TRBD2 covers 12 bases. The CDR3 covers 17 residues. Trimming cost V 5 bases and J 4 bases; bases outside gene matches: 11. Germline CDR1 and CDR2: MNHNS and SASEGT. CDR3 nucleotides: TGTGCCAGCAGTACCATTCCGGGACTAGCGGGTGGAGAGACCCAGTACTTC. Translation: CASSTIPGLAGGETQYF.

V is TRBV12-3 or TRBV12-4 and J is TRBJ2-5; D gene uncertain. V was trimmed by 6 bases and J by 1 base, leaving 15 bases between them. This CDR3 is built from 15 residues. The CDR3 DNA follows: TGTGCCAGCAGCGCATCACCATATACCCAAGAGACCCAGTACTTC. Its translation: CASSASPYTQETQYF.

This clonotype was seen more than once but under ten times. CDR3 in DNA: TGCAGCGTTGAAGATTGGGACAGGGGGACCGGAAGCTATGGCTACACCTTC. Translated, it gives CSVEDWDRGTGSYGYTF. The chain uses TRBV29-1 and TRBJ1-2, with TRBD1 matching 11 bases. With V trimmed by 0 bases and J by 4 bases, 10 bases remained unmatched. The CDR3 is made up of 17 amino acids. CDR1 is SQVTM, CDR2 ANQGSEA, per germline.

The table lists this clonotype with a few counts. J is TRBJ2-6 and V is TRBV7-3, with a possible D match to TRBD1 (6 bases). Looked up from germline, CDR1 is SGHTA and CDR2 is FQGTGA. V lost 7 bases to trimming and J lost 0 bases, with 13 bases between them. This CDR3 is 16 amino acids long. The CDR3: CASNPTGSSGANVLTF. The CDR3 nucleotides are TGTGCCAGCAACCCTACAGGGTCCTCTGGGGCCAACGTCCTGACTTTC. Drawing the rest from reference TRBV7-3 and TRBJ2-6, the complete variable domain is GAGVSQTPSNKVTEKGKYVELRCDPISGHTALYWYRQSLGQGPEFLIYFQGTGAADDSGLPNDRFFAVRPEGSVSTLKIQRTERGDSAVYLCASNPTGSSGANVLTFGAGSRLTVL.

V usage is TRBV6-1 and J usage is TRBJ2-7; perhaps TRBD1 as D (6 bases). V lost 1 base and J 3 bases, leaving 13 bases between the germline ends. The CDR3 has 15 residues. Germline CDR1 and CDR2: MNHNS and SASEGT. CDR3 coding DNA: TGTGCCAGCAGTGAAGGTTGGGGGCCCCTCTACGAGCAGTACTTC. Translation gives CASSEGWGPLYEQYF.

The chain couples TRBV7-6 to TRBJ2-1, with TRBD2 identical over 9 bases. The CDR3 length is 16 residues. Germline CDR1 and CDR2: SGHVS and FNYEAQ. Losses at the gene ends were 2 bases for V and 5 bases for J; bases not matched to a gene: 7. The chain's CDR3 is CASSLPRSGGNNEQFF. CDR3 nucleotide sequence: TGTGCCAGCAGCTTACCCCGTAGCGGGGGTAACAATGAGCAGTTCTTC.

The rearrangement uses TRBV29-1 and TRBJ1-1; D is possibly TRBD1 (5 bases). V lost 7 bases to trimming and J lost 0 bases, with 18 bases between them. This CDR3 spans 15 amino acids. From germline, CDR1 is SQVTM and CDR2 ANQGSEA. The CDR3 loop reads CSAGAPPAVNTEAFF. As DNA, the CDR3 is TGCAGCGCTGGGGCACCCCCGGCGGTGAACACTGAAGCTTTCTTT. Complete variable domain (other parts from reference TRBV29-1 and TRBJ1-1): SAVISQKPSRDICQRGTSLTIQCQVDSQVTMMFWYRQQPGQSLTLIATANQGSEATYESGFVIDKFPISRPNLTFSTLTVSNMSPEDSSIYLCSAGAPPAVNTEAFFGQGTRLTVV.

In this sample, this clonotype turned up a few times. One end of the junction varies from germline; a read error may be responsible. The J gene is TRBJ2-1, the V gene TRBV29-1; D is ambiguous. Germline V CDR1 and CDR2: SQVTM, ANQGSEA. This CDR3 has 9 amino acids. The DNA for the CDR3 is TGCAGCGTTGAAGAGGGCGGACTCTTC. Its protein product is CSVEEGGLF.

CDR3 nucleotide sequence: TGTGCCAGCAGCAGGGACTTTTTTTACACTGAAGCTTTCTTT. Protein product: CASSRDFFYTEAFF. The chain is built from TRBV5-5 and TRBJ1-1; D perhaps matches TRBD1 (5 bases). The CDR3 extends over 14 amino acids. V shed 4 bases and J shed 3 bases, with 13 bases lying between them. Germline V gene data show CDR1 as SGHKS and CDR2 as YYEKEE (reference sequence).

The chain joins TRBV7-2 to TRBJ1-1, with TRBD1 matching 8 bases. The germline V gene has CDR1 SGHTA and CDR2 FQGNSA. The CDR3 extends over 13 amino acids. Trimming removed 5 bases from V and 7 bases from J; junction bases left unmatched: 6. The CDR3 region is CASSTRQGLEAFF. DNA for the CDR3: TGTGCCAGCAGCACCAGACAGGGGCTTGAAGCTTTCTTT.